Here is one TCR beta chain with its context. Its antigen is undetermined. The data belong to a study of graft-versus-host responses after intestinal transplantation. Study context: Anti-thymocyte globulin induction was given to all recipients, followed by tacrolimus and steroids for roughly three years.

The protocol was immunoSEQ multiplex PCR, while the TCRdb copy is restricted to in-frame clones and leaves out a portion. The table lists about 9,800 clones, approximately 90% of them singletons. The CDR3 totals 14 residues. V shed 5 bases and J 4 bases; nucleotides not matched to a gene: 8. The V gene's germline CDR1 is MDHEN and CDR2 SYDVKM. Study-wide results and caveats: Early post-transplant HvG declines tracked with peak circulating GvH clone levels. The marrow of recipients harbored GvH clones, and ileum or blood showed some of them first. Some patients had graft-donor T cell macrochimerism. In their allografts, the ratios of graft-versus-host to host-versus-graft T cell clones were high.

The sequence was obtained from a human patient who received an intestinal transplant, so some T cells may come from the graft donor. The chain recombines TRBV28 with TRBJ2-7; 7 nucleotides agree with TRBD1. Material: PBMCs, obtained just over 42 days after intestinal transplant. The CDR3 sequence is CASSPPGQTYEQYF. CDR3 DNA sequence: TGTGCCAGCAGTCCCCCGGGACAGACTTACGAGCAGTACTTC.